This T cell receptor (beta chain) emerged from a study of CXCR3-negative and CXCR3-positive naive CD8 T cells. Whole-study results and caveats: TRB CDR3s were more hydrophobic in CXCR3-positive than in CXCR3-negative naive cells.

Worth noting for this clonotype: As yet, its antigen is unknown.

CDR1 is MDHEN and CDR2 is SYDVKM in the germline V gene. The CDR3 contains 14 residues. Researchers prepared the TRB cDNA libraries using 5' RACE with UMI labels. TCRdb reanalyzed the 5' RACE reads, giving one entry per CDR3 protein sequence and no DNA. Here the sample table reports 40,000 to 45,000 distinct CDR3 sequences. Naive CD8+ T cells displayed a CD45RO-CCR7+CD27+CD95- phenotype. This TCR derives from a human donor in good health. Some clones in this sample may be carry-over from other donors' samples. Sequences were obtained from naive CXCR3- CD8+ T cells from blood. Indicated subset: CD45RO-CCR7+CD27+CD95- naive CD8+ T cells lacking CXCR3 (TNR3-). The chain joins TRBV28 to TRBJ1-5; TCRdb picks TRBD1, but there is no DNA to check that call. This CDR3 reads CASSGTPRNQPQHF.